The 22 T cell receptor beta chains below all came from one sample that was sequenced in a study of regulatory T cells in long-lasting Graves disease. Time point indicated: newly diagnosed GD, antithyroid drugs for less than 3 months. RNA extracted from PBMCs served as the sequencing template. With iRepertoire HTBI primers and Arm-PCR of CDR3 regions, TCR beta libraries were built. TCRdb fed the multiplex PCR reads into MiXCR, producing one record per CDR3 protein. Of 450,000 to 600,000 distinct CDR3 sequences detected, around 15% appear once; the ten largest clones hold approximately 12%. This sample also appeared in a second study, on T cells in Graves' hyperthyroidism and ophthalmopathy.

Specimen: peripheral blood mononuclear cells (PBMCs), collected at new diagnosis, from a patient treated with antithyroid drugs. All receptors come from a man in his forties with Graves disease.

The chain uses TRBV28 and TRBJ1-3; D unresolved. The CDR3 has 16 amino acids. The V gene's germline CDR1 is MDHEN and CDR2 SYDVKM. Trimming removed 1 base at V and 0 bases at J, with 10 bases between. The CDR3 loop reads CASSLSLSGSGNTIYF. The CDR3 nucleotides are TGTGCCAGCAGTTTATCCCTTAGTGGCTCTGGAAACACCATATATTTT.

This sequence joins TRBV12-3 or TRBV12-4 and TRBJ2-1; 9 bases line up with TRBD1. V gave up 2 bases and J gave up 9 bases; unmatched junction bases: 14. The CDR3 runs to 17 residues. The DNA for the CDR3 is TGTGCCAGCAGTTTACGAGGGGCTGGGACAGGGACGGCTGAGCAGTTCTTC. Its translation: CASSLRGAGTGTAEQFF.

This clonotype was counted at least ten times. The chain recombines TRBV20-1 with TRBJ2-1, with TRBD2 matching 11 bases. Germline loops: CDR1 DFQATT, CDR2 SNEGSKA (reference sequence). The ends lost 5 bases at V and 7 bases at J; junction bases unmatched: 7. The CDR3 length is 14 residues. In DNA form, the CDR3 reads TGCAGTGCTCAGATAGCGGGAGGGGTGAATGAGCAGTTCTTC. As protein: CSAQIAGGVNEQFF.

As regards this clonotype: A much more abundant neighbour one base away suggests this may be a read error. The V and J genes are TRBV3-1 and TRBJ1-5; 9 nucleotides align to TRBD1. Germline CDR1 and CDR2: LGHDT and YNNKEL (reference sequence). The CDR3 totals 15 residues. For the CDR3, the DNA is TGTGCCAGCAGCCACCAAACAGGGGGCAATCAGTCCCAGCATTTT. This translates into CASSHQTGGNQSQHF. Supplemented by reference TRBV3-1 and TRBJ1-5, the full variable domain reads DTAVSQTPKYLVTQMGNDKSIKCEQNLGHDTMYWYKQDSKKFLKIMFSYNNKELIINETVPNRFSPKSPDKAHLNLHINSLELGDSAVYFCASSHQTGGNQSQHFGDGTRLSIL.

The chain couples TRBV12-3 or TRBV12-4 to TRBJ1-5; D gene ambiguous. The V and J ends lost 5 bases and 4 bases respectively, with 9 bases between them. This CDR3 spans 13 amino acids. The CDR3 DNA reads as TGTGCCAGCAGTGGTAGAGCGAATCAGCCCCAGCATTTT. Translating it yields CASSGRANQPQHF.

The CDR3 sequence: CASSRQGIEQYF. The CDR3 DNA sequence: TGTGCCAGCAGCAGACAGGGTATCGAGCAGTACTTC. This rearrangement joins TRBV7-2 to TRBJ2-7; 7 nucleotides align to TRBD1. V shed 5 bases and J 6 bases; nucleotides not matched to a gene: 4. This CDR3 is built from 12 residues. Per the germline V gene, CDR1 is SGHTA and CDR2 is FQGNSA.

This clonotype has a count of ten or more. The germline gene is not matched at one end of the junction; a read error may be the cause. DNA of the CDR3: TGTGCCAGCAGTTTAGGGGTGAGGCACACAGGTACGCAGTATTTT. Translated, it gives CASSLGVRHTGTQYF. The chain links TRBV28 to TRBJ2-3, with D perhaps TRBD1 (5 bases). CDR1 and CDR2 from the germline V gene are MDHEN and SYDVKM. The CDR3 extends over 15 amino acids.

The chain carries TRBV7-2 and TRBJ2-3, with D maybe TRBD2 (6 bases). Germline CDR1 and CDR2: SGHTA and FQGNSA. CDR3 length: 17 residues. V dropped 3 bases and J dropped 3 bases, with 19 bases sitting between them. The CDR3 region has the DNA TGTGCCAGCAGCTTGCAGAACCCGGGACTTGGTACAGATACGCAGTATTTT. Its protein is CASSLQNPGLGTDTQYF. Variable domain in full (rest from reference TRBV7-2 and TRBJ2-3): GAGVSQSPSNKVTEKGKDVELRCDPISGHTALYWYRQSLGQGLEFLIYFQGNSAPDKSGLPSDRFSAERTGGSVSTLTIQRTQQEDSAVYLCASSLQNPGLGTDTQYFGPGTRLTVL.

This clonotype was seen ten or more times. The genes are TRBV30 and TRBJ1-4; 12 positions agree with TRBD1. Unmatched junction bases numbered 3, after V lost 1 base and J lost 9 bases. This CDR3 is built from 14 residues. From germline, CDR1 is GTSNPN and CDR2 SVGIG (reference sequence). Here the CDR3 DNA reads TGTGCCTGGAGTGAGGGACAGGGGGCGAAAAAACTGTTTTTT. This translates into CAWSEGQGAKKLFF.

In DNA, the CDR3 is TGCGCCAGCAGCCCAGTAGCGACAGAGCAAGAGACCCAGTACTTC. As protein: CASSPVATEQETQYF. The chain has TRBV4-1 and TRBJ2-5; D is tentatively TRBD1 or TRBD2 (5 bases each). CDR1 and CDR2 from the germline V gene are MGHRA and YSYEKL. The CDR3 is made up of 15 amino acids. Trimming cost V 4 bases and J 2 bases, with 14 bases left between them.

A few counts support this clonotype. With a much larger clone just one base away, this may be a read error. The chain joins TRBV6-1 to TRBJ2-3, with 10 positions matching TRBD1. V lost 4 bases, J lost 0 bases, and 19 bases stayed unmatched. This CDR3 is 21 amino acids long. CDR1 and CDR2 from the germline V gene are MNHNS and SASEGT. The CDR3 DNA sequence: TGTGCCAGCAGTGCCTATCTCCGGGACAGGGGATTCTTTCTTAGCACAGATACGCAGTATTTT. Translation gives CASSAYLRDRGFFLSTDTQYF.

The sample holds a few counts of this clonotype. The V gene is TRBV29-1, the J gene TRBJ1-1; TRBD1 matches 9 bases. CDR3 length: 13 amino acids. The ends lost 6 bases at V and 5 bases at J; junction bases unmatched: 7. Germline CDR1 is SQVTM and CDR2 is ANQGSEA. CDR3: CSVYTGGNTEAFF. The CDR3 DNA is TGCAGCGTCTACACAGGGGGCAATACTGAAGCTTTCTTT.

This clonotype was counted ten times or more. The chain couples TRBV28 to TRBJ2-7; D is undetermined. CDR1 and CDR2 (germline): MDHEN, SYDVKM. V was pared by 7 bases and J by 2 bases, with 15 bases between. The CDR3 sequence is 14 residues long. The chain's CDR3 is CASKEQSVTYEQYF. In nucleotides, the CDR3 is TGTGCCAGCAAGGAACAAAGCGTGACCTACGAGCAGTACTTC.

The V call is TRBV12-5, the J call TRBJ1-3; TRBD1 is a possible D gene (5 bases). V was trimmed by 6 bases and J by 0 bases, leaving 12 bases between them. The CDR3 has 15 amino acids. The germline V gene has CDR1 LGHNT and CDR2 FRNRAP. This CDR3 is CASGHGTVSGNTIYF. CDR3 coding DNA: TGTGCTAGTGGCCACGGGACGGTCTCTGGAAACACCATATATTTT.

In its sample, this clonotype was seen a few times. This rearrangement joins TRBV20-1 to TRBJ2-6, with D hard to call. Germline V gene sequence: CDR1 DFQATT, CDR2 SNEGSKA (reference sequence). V lost 1 base to trimming and J lost 0 bases, with 4 bases between them. The CDR3 is made up of 14 amino acids. The CDR3 protein is CSARGYSGANVLTF. The CDR3 DNA is TGCAGTGCTAGAGGATACTCTGGGGCCAACGTCCTGACTTTC.

The chain combines TRBV19 with TRBJ1-1, with no clear D. The germline gives CDR1 LNHDA, CDR2 SQIVND (reference sequence). Trimming took 7 bases from V and 1 from J, leaving 10 bases between them. There are 13 residues in the CDR3. The CDR3 spells CASTNIRNTEAFF. The DNA of the CDR3 is TGTGCCAGTACCAATATCAGGAACACTGAAGCTTTCTTT.

This chain uses TRBV24-1 with TRBJ2-1; D is unclear. The germline V and J ends were trimmed by 4 bases and 4 bases, with 13 bases remaining between them. The CDR3 loop spans 15 amino acids. Germline assignment: CDR1 KGHDR and CDR2 SFDVKD. CDR3 amino acids: CATSDPRARYNEQFF. The CDR3 DNA reads TGTGCCACCAGTGACCCCCGGGCGCGATACAATGAGCAGTTCTTC.

This clonotype was counted at least ten times. The rearrangement joins TRBV28 to TRBJ2-3, with TRBD2 identical over 14 bases. The length of the CDR3 is 15 residues. Germline lookup yields CDR1 MDHEN and CDR2 SYDVKM. Losses at the gene ends were 6 bases for V and 6 bases for J; bases not matched to a gene: 5. The chain's CDR3 is CASSETSGRVDTQYF. The CDR3 nucleotides are TGTGCCAGCAGCGAGACTAGCGGGAGGGTGGATACGCAGTATTTT.

The chain has TRBV4-1 and TRBJ2-2, with TRBD2 matching 11 bases. Germline loops: CDR1 MGHRA, CDR2 YSYEKL. CDR3 length: 15 residues. V lost 4 bases to trimming and J lost 6 bases; unmatched junction nucleotides: 4. The CDR3 region is CASSRTSGFPGELFF. The CDR3 DNA reads TGCGCCAGCAGCCGGACTAGCGGGTTCCCCGGGGAGCTGTTTTTT.

In this sample, this clonotype turned up a few times. The chain has TRBV10-3 and TRBJ1-6; the D gene is possibly TRBD1 (6 bases). This CDR3 spans 13 amino acids. Trimming pared 7 bases from V and 7 bases from J, leaving 11 bases between. Per the germline V gene, CDR1 is ENHRY and CDR2 is SYGVKD. In nucleotides, the CDR3 is TGTGCCATCACCGAGGGGGAAAATTCACCCCTCCACTTT. It encodes CAITEGENSPLHF.

This clonotype was seen repeatedly, ten times or more. This chain connects TRBV3-1 to TRBJ1-1; D perhaps matches TRBD1 (5 bases). The length of the CDR3 is 14 residues. V shed 4 bases and J shed 0 bases, with 9 bases lying between them. Germline V gene lookup returns CDR1 LGHDT and CDR2 YNNKEL (reference sequence). The CDR3 DNA reads as TGTGCCAGCAGCCGGGACGGTGTGAACACTGAAGCTTTCTTT. It specifies CASSRDGVNTEAFF.

There are many counts of this clonotype. The chain couples TRBV30 to TRBJ2-7; the D is unclear. Trimming left V 3 bases short and J 0 bases short, with 15 bases between. Germline CDR1 is GTSNPN and CDR2 is SVGIG (reference sequence). This CDR3 is 15 amino acids long. Written as DNA, the CDR3 is TGTGCCTGGAGCTCATACCGGATCAGCTCCTACGAGCAGTACTTC. As protein: CAWSSYRISSYEQYF.